This T cell receptor beta chain derives from a study of vaccination and CD4 T cells after COVID-19. In the study overall: The authors used overlapping spike peptides from SARS-CoV-2, HCoV-NL63, HCoV-OC43 and HCoV-229E to stimulate cells.

The treatment denotes: approximately 11-day PBMC culture with coronavirus spike peptide pools or control peptides (ViraFEST assay). Looked up from germline, CDR1 is MNHNS and CDR2 is SASEGT. The CDR3 runs to 16 residues. V shed 1 base and J 5 bases; nucleotides not matched to a gene: 7. A note on this clonotype: The antigen remains unidentified.

Oncomine TCR Beta short-read sequencing was applied to DNA from cultured CD4+ T cells. TCRdb called the PCR reads again in MiXCR, with one record for every CDR3 protein. The data contain 10,000 to 15,000 distinct CDR3 sequences, approximately 74% of them singletons. The J gene is TRBJ2-3, the V gene TRBV6-1; 9 bases are a match to TRBD2. This TCR derives from a human donor who received a COVID-19 vaccine. The sample consisted of CD4+ T cells from blood, cultured in vitro, taken after SARS-CoV-2 vaccination. The CDR3 here is CASSEVPSGGRDTQYF. The CDR3 DNA reads TGTGCCAGCAGTGAAGTACCAAGCGGGGGGAGAGATACGCAGTATTTT.